This T cell receptor beta chain was profiled in a study of CD8+ T cells in alopecia areata (dated by TCRdb to 2016 to 2019). Study-wide context: Treated patients were enrolled in an open-label pilot trial of oral tofacitinib, 5 to 10 mg twice daily, for moderate-to-severe alopecia areata. To study T cell clonal expansion in alopecia areata, the researchers applied high-throughput TCRbeta sequencing to both the C3H/HeJ mouse model and human patients. Tofacitinib was administered for 6 to 18 months, and 6 months of follow-up off drug were then conducted to assess delayed response and recurrence. RNA was obtained with the PAXgene miRNA kit for fixed scalp, the miRNeasy kit for PBMCs, and the RNeasy kit for mouse skin. Scalp clonality was compared across normal scalp (n=4), patchy alopecia areata scalp (n=8), and alopecia totalis/universalis scalp (n=8). In humans, TCRbeta sequencing was performed on scalp tissue and on sorted CD4+ and CD8+ peripheral blood T cells from healthy controls and from patients with patchy or totalis/universalis alopecia areata. Biopsies were taken from tofacitinib-treated patients at baseline and again at 4 and 24 weeks into treatment, and several of those patients also had a later scalp biopsy. TCRbeta CDR3 regions were amplified by immunoSEQ multiplex PCR using 35 Vbeta forward and 13 Jbeta reverse primers. Study-wide conclusions, independent of this receptor: Lesional scalp, especially in alopecia totalis/universalis, showed higher clonality and more expanded CD8+ clones than normal scalp, suggesting antigenic drive. Unlike mouse skin, which is dominated by gammadelta T cells, normal human skin has resident alphabeta T cells that are also sequenced, and this complicates analysis of the scalp TCR repertoire. Shared TCR sequences between patients were less evident than in mice, which may be partly attributable to HLA diversity in the patient population.

Lesional scalp punch biopsies and peripheral blood were obtained from alopecia areata patients. After PBMCs were isolated by density centrifugation and stained for CD3, CD4 and CD8, a FACSAria was used to sort CD4+ and CD8+ T cells. Inclusive of the bounding cysteine and phenylalanine, the CDR3 is 14 residues long. Only the CDR3 DNA stays, 42 bases, in frame from base 1. Looking up the germline V gene yields CDR1 SQVTM and CDR2 ANQGSEA. Relative to germline, V is 7 bases shorter and J is 4 bases shorter, with 19 bases between their ends. The library was produced with the immunoSEQ multiplex PCR assay. RNA was extracted from all samples and reverse transcribed into cDNA as template for TCR sequencing. First-strand cDNA was synthesized with SuperScript III using a 2:1 mix of oligo-dT and random hexamers. Amplification bias was assessed with a synthetic immune receptor repertoire, and residual bias was removed computationally. The authors' analysis ran thus. After raw reads were preprocessed to remove errors, the CDR3 was defined following IMGT conventions as running from the conserved cysteine to phenylalanine. Clonality was computed by normalizing Shannon entropy by log2 of the number of productive unique TCRs and subtracting the result from 1. Scalp TCRbeta sequences were cross-referenced with sorted blood CD4 and CD8 repertoires so that the CD4 or CD8 identity of scalp clones could be inferred. TCRdb took over this immuneACCESS table, retaining in-frame rearrangements with V and J assigned. Such tables are incomplete; in checked studies, under half of the missing clones stem from an unresolved V gene, and the remainder is unexplained. D and trimming come from the DNA, and the V and J calls and clone size come from that table. This sample lists some 110,000 clones; roughly two fifths were detected once. Together, the top ten hold approximately 3.1% of the sample.

Remarks on this clone: The antigen it recognizes is unknown. No much larger clonotype is one base removed from it; base qualities were not supplied.

The receptor was derived from a human donor with alopecia areata. The sequence is built from TRBV29-1 and TRBJ2-5, with the D call perhaps TRBD1 or TRBD2, as 6 bases match in each case. Sequenced sample: CD4+ T cells sorted from blood. CDR3 protein: CSGRSGDWGETQYF. Read as DNA, the sequence is TGCAGCGGTCGATCAGGGGACTGGGGAGAGACCCAGTACTTC.